Listed here are 19 T cell receptor beta chains from one sample, sequenced in a study of cytomegalovirus exposure and HLA in healthy donors. The PCR had 60 Vbeta and 13 Jbeta primers. Profiling relied on immunoSEQ multiplex PCR, and the TCRdb table lists in-frame clones only, not all of them. The sample shows about 86,000 clones, 78% of them seen only once. Specimen: PBMCs. Every receptor here comes from a male donor in good health and CMV-seropositive.

The genes are TRBV2 and TRBJ2-7, with D possibly being TRBD2 (5 bases). With 3 bases removed from V and 1 base from J, the gap between germline ends came to 10 bases. Per the germline V gene, CDR1 is SNHLY and CDR2 is FYNNEI. CDR3 size: 14 residues. CDR3 in DNA: TGTGCCAGCAGTGAGACGAGGGCATCCTACGAGCAGTACTTC. Its translation is CASSETRASYEQYF.

The V gene is TRBV7-3, the J gene TRBJ2-7, with 11 bases fitting TRBD2. J lost 3 bases, V lost 8 bases, and 15 bases had no gene match. The germline gives CDR1 SGHTA, CDR2 FQGTGA. This CDR3 region has 17 residues. CDR3 loop: CASSLMGGTSGIYEQYF. As DNA, the CDR3 is TGTGCCAGCTCGTTAATGGGAGGGACTAGCGGTATCTACGAGCAGTACTTC. Full variable domain (missing parts from reference TRBV7-3 and TRBJ2-7): GAGVSQTPSNKVTEKGKYVELRCDPISGHTALYWYRQSLGQGPEFLIYFQGTGAADDSGLPNDRFFAVRPEGSVSTLKIQRTERGDSAVYLCASSLMGGTSGIYEQYFGPGTRLTVT.

This chain uses TRBV4-2 with TRBJ2-1; 10 bases map to TRBD1. V dropped 0 bases and J dropped 0; count of bases not matched to a gene: 11. The V gene's germline CDR1 is LGHNA and CDR2 YNFKEQ. The CDR3 extends over 20 amino acids. The CDR3 bases are TGTGCCAGCAGCCAAGATGGACCGGACAGGGGGACTGGCTCCTACAATGAGCAGTTCTTC. This codes for CASSQDGPDRGTGSYNEQFF.

The rearrangement links TRBV2 to TRBJ1-1; D is possibly TRBD1 (6 bases). CDR3 size: 12 residues. Trimming left V 4 bases short and J 8 bases short, with 11 bases between. Germline V CDR1 and CDR2: SNHLY, FYNNEI. CDR3 DNA sequence: TGTGCCAGCAGTGGGGGGCCGGTCGAAGCTTTCTTT. Translating gives CASSGGPVEAFF.

The genes are TRBV18 and TRBJ1-4; 10 bases match TRBD1. V trimming: 3 bases; J trimming: 0 bases; junction bases outside the gene matches: 16. Germline V gene lookup returns CDR1 KGHSH and CDR2 LQKENI. The CDR3 is 21 amino acids. The CDR3 reads CASSPLPGQGTSRTTNEKLFF. The CDR3 nucleotides read TGTGCCAGCTCACCTTTACCGGGACAGGGGACTTCTAGGACAACTAATGAAAAACTGTTTTTT.

The chain couples TRBV5-1 to TRBJ2-7; D is uncertain. Germline loops: CDR1 SGHRS, CDR2 YFSETQ. Trimming took 3 bases from V and 4 from J, leaving 5 bases between them. This CDR3 is built from 11 residues. CDR3 region: CASSSEYEQYF. CDR3 in DNA: TGCGCCAGCAGCTCGGAGTACGAGCAGTACTTC.

V gene TRBV6-4 combines with J gene TRBJ2-3; weak D call: TRBD2 (5 bases). This CDR3 spans 13 amino acids. Trimming left V 5 bases short and J 3 bases short, with 9 bases between. Per the germline V gene, CDR1 is MRHNA and CDR2 is SNTAGT. The CDR3 coding sequence is TGTGCCAGCAGTACCGGGATAACAGATACGCAGTATTTT. The encoded protein is CASSTGITDTQYF.

The chain couples TRBV9 to TRBJ1-1; D gene uncertain. This CDR3 comprises 14 residues. Trimming pared 0 bases from V and 6 bases from J, leaving 12 bases between. The germline CDR1 and CDR2 sequences are SGDLS and YYNGEE. The CDR3 region is CASSVGPLSAEAFF. The CDR3 DNA reads as TGTGCCAGCAGCGTAGGGCCTTTGAGCGCTGAAGCTTTCTTT. Full variable domain (missing parts from reference TRBV9 and TRBJ1-1): DSGVTQTPKHLITATGQRVTLRCSPRSGDLSVYWYQQSLDQGLQFLIQYYNGEERAKGNILERFSAQQFPDLHSELNLSSLELGDSALYFCASSVGPLSAEAFFGQGTRLTVV.

The chain recombines TRBV4-2 with TRBJ2-6, with unresolved D. Trimming took off 0 bases at V and 0 bases at J, with 6 bases between the two ends. Looked up from germline, CDR1 is LGHNA and CDR2 is YNFKEQ. The CDR3 extends over 16 amino acids. CDR3 nucleotide sequence: TGTGCCAGCAGCCAAGATCCCCTCTCTGGGGCCAACGTCCTGACTTTC. Translation: CASSQDPLSGANVLTF.

V gene TRBV19 combines with J gene TRBJ1-3, with TRBD1 matching over 8 bases. Germline assignment: CDR1 LNHDA and CDR2 SQIVND (reference sequence). V dropped 4 bases and J dropped 1; count of bases not matched to a gene: 3. The CDR3 covers 15 residues. CDR3 residues: CASSRQGRSGNTIYF. CDR3 DNA: TGTGCCAGTAGTAGACAGGGGCGATCTGGAAACACCATATATTTT.

This clone occurred once. The CDR3 protein is CASSPGTGTQEQYF. In DNA form, the CDR3 reads TGTGCCAGCAGCCCCGGGACAGGGACTCAAGAGCAGTACTTC. The chain couples TRBV5-4 to TRBJ2-7, with 9 bases identical to TRBD1. V gave up 4 bases and J gave up 7 bases; unmatched junction bases: 9. The CDR3 covers 14 residues. The germline CDR1 and CDR2 sequences are SGHNT and YYREEE (reference sequence).

V usage is TRBV9 and J usage is TRBJ2-5; 8 bases are shared with TRBD2. CDR1 and CDR2 (germline): SGDLS, YYNGEE. V trimming: 4 bases; J trimming: 3 bases; junction bases outside the gene matches: 2. The CDR3 sequence is 13 residues long. The CDR3 reads CASSTGREETQYF. CDR3 sequence (DNA): TGTGCCAGCAGCACCGGGAGGGAAGAGACCCAGTACTTC.

The chain is built from TRBV7-8 and TRBJ2-2; perhaps TRBD2 as D (5 bases). The V and J ends lost 1 base and 5 bases respectively, with 14 bases between them. Germline V gene data show CDR1 as SGHVS and CDR2 as FQNEAQ. The CDR3 runs 16 residues. The chain's CDR3 is CASSLEVGVKTGELFF. The CDR3 coding sequence is TGTGCCAGCAGCTTAGAGGTCGGGGTTAAGACCGGGGAGCTGTTTTTT.

This chain links TRBV7-2 with TRBJ1-3; D is perhaps TRBD1 (5 bases). The V gene lost 6 bases and the J gene lost 4 bases, with 16 bases spanning the gap. The CDR3 loop spans 15 amino acids. Germline CDR1 is SGHTA and CDR2 is FQGNSA. DNA for the CDR3: TGTGCCAGCAGTGCCCAGGGTACCCAGGGAAACACCATATATTTT. Translating it yields CASSAQGTQGNTIYF.

The rearrangement uses TRBV4-1 and TRBJ2-5; D possibly corresponds to TRBD1 (6 bases). The end of the DNA is better explained by TRBJ2-7, so the J call may be wrong. This CDR3 contains 13 residues. CDR1 and CDR2 from the germline V gene are MGHRA and YSYEKL. DNA for the CDR3: TGCGCCAGCAGCGATACAGGGACCTACGAGCAGTACTTC. Translation: CASSDTGTYEQYF.

The rearrangement links TRBV19 to TRBJ2-2; TRBD2 might be the D (5 bases). The germline CDR1 and CDR2 sequences are LNHDA and SQIVND (reference sequence). The germline V and J ends were trimmed by 8 bases and 4 bases, with 17 bases remaining between them. The CDR3 has 15 residues. CDR3 in amino acids: CASLAGDRVTGELFF. CDR3 in DNA: TGTGCCAGTCTCGCCGGGGATCGCGTCACCGGGGAGCTGTTTTTT. The full variable domain, rest sourced from reference TRBV19 and TRBJ2-2, is DGGITQSPKYLFRKEGQNVTLSCEQNLNHDAMYWYRQDPGQGLRLIYYSQIVNDFQKGDIAEGYSVSREKKESFPLTVTSAQKNPTAFYLCASLAGDRVTGELFFGEGSRLTVL.

The V call is TRBV5-8, the J call TRBJ2-7; TRBD2 matches at 10 bases. There are 15 residues in the CDR3. Losses at the gene ends were 5 bases for V and 1 base for J; bases not matched to a gene: 6. Germline V gene lookup returns CDR1 SGHTS and CDR2 YDEGEE. The CDR3 here is CASRMGTSDSYEQYF. CDR3 nucleotide sequence: TGTGCCAGCAGAATGGGGACTAGCGATTCCTACGAGCAGTACTTC. The variable domain in full, with the rest retrieved from reference TRBV5-8 and TRBJ2-7, is EAGVTQSPTHLIKTRGQQATLRCSPISGHTSVYWYQQALGLGLQFLLWYDEGEERNRGNFPPRFSGRQFPNYSSELNVNALELEDSALYLCASRMGTSDSYEQYFGPGTRLTVT.

This chain uses TRBV9 with TRBJ1-1; TRBD1 matches 7 bases. The germline V gene has CDR1 SGDLS and CDR2 YYNGEE. This CDR3 contains 17 residues. The trim removed 0 bases at V and 1 base at J, leaving 9 bases unmatched. The CDR3 DNA follows: TGTGCCAGCAGCGTAGAAGGTGGGGGACAGCCGAACACTGAAGCTTTCTTT. Protein: CASSVEGGGQPNTEAFF.

This clone occurred a few times. The V and J genes are TRBV6-5 and TRBJ2-7, with 10 nucleotides matching TRBD1. The V gene end was trimmed by 5 bases and the J gene end by 5 bases; junction bases not matched to a gene: 9. This CDR3 has 15 residues. Germline values: CDR1 MNHEY, CDR2 SVGAGI. This chain's CDR3 is CASSGSGQGIHEQYF. For the CDR3, the DNA is TGTGCCAGCAGTGGATCGGGACAGGGGATCCACGAGCAGTACTTC.